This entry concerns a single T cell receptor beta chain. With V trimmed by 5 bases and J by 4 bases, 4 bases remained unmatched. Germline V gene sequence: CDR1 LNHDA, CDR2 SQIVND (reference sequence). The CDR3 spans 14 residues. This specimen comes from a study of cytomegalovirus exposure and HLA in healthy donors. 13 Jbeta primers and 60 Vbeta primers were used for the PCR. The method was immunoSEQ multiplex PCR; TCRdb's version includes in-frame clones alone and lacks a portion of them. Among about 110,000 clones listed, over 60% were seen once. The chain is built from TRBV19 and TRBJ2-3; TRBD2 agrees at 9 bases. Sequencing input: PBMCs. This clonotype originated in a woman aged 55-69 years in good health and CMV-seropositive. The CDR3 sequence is CASSPGTSSDTQYF. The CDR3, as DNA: TGTGCCAGTAGTCCTGGGACTAGCTCAGATACGCAGTATTTT.